This T cell receptor beta chain was identified during a study of OX40 agonist ivuxolimab in advanced cancers. Overall study: The dose-escalation cohort had hepatocellular carcinoma, melanoma, renal cell or head and neck cancer. General observations from the study: In the 0.1 to 3.0 mg/kg range, CD4+ and CD8+ blood T cells had expanded clonally by week 6. Researchers report that CD8+ T cells had, on average, more expanded clones than CD4+.

As to this clone: Its antigen remains unknown.

Sampling of blood occurred at baseline, cycle 4 day 1, and cycle 7 day 1. The CDR3 has 16 residues. Trimming at V came to 3 bases and at J to 4 bases, leaving 3 bases not matched to a gene. Looked up from germline, CDR1 is MGHDK and CDR2 is SYGVNS. Sequenced by immunoSEQ multiplex PCR; TCRdb stores in-frame clones only, minus some. The repertoire holds tens of thousands of clones, with roughly 90% as singletons. This sequence joins TRBV25-1 and TRBJ2-1, with TRBD2 identical over 13 bases. This TCR was sampled from an adult with an advanced solid tumor such as melanoma, head and neck, liver or kidney cancer. Sequencing was performed on CD4+ or CD8+ T cells sorted from blood, taken in a trial of the OX40 agonist ivuxolimab. The CDR3 nucleotides are TGTGCCAGCAGTGAGTCGACTAGCGGGGGGTACAATGAGCAGTTCTTC. Protein sequence: CASSESTSGGYNEQFF.